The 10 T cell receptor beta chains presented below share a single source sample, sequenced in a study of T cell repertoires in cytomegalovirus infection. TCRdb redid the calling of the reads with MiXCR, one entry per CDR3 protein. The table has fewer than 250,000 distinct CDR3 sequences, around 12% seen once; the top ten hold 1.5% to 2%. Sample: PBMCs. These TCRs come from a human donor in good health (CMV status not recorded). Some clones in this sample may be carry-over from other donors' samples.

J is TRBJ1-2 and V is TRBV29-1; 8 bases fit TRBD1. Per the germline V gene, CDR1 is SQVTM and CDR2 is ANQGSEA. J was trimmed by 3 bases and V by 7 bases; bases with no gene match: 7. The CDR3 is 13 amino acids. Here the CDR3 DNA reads TGCAGCGCCCGGACAGGGACGGACTATGGCTACACCTTC. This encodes CSARTGTDYGYTF. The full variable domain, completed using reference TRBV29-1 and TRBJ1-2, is SAVISQKPSRDICQRGTSLTIQCQVDSQVTMMFWYRQQPGQSLTLIATANQGSEATYESGFVIDKFPISRPNLTFSTLTVSNMSPEDSSIYLCSARTGTDYGYTFGSGTRLTVV.

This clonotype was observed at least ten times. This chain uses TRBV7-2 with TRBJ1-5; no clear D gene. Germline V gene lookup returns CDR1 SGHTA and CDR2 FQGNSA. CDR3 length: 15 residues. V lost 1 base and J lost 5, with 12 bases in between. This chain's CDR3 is CASSLDGQLDQPQHF. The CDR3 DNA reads TGTGCCAGCAGCTTAGATGGGCAGCTGGATCAGCCCCAGCATTTT.

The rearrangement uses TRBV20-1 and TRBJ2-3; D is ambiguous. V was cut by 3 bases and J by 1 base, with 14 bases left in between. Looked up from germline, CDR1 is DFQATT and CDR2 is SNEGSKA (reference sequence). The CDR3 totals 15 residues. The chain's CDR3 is CSASGPGRGTDTQYF. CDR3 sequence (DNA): TGCAGTGCTAGTGGCCCCGGCCGAGGCACAGATACGCAGTATTTT.

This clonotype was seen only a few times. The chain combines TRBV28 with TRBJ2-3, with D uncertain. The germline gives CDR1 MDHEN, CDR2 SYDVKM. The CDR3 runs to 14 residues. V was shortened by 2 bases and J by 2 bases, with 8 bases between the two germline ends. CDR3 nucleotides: TGTGCCAGCAGTTTAATGGGTTCCACAGATACGCAGTATTTT. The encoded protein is CASSLMGSTDTQYF. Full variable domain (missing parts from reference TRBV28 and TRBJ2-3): DVKVTQSSRYLVKRTGEKVFLECVQDMDHENMFWYRQDPGLGLRLIYFSYDVKMKEKGDIPEGYSVSREKKERFSLILESASTNQTSMYLCASSLMGSTDTQYFGPGTRLTVL.

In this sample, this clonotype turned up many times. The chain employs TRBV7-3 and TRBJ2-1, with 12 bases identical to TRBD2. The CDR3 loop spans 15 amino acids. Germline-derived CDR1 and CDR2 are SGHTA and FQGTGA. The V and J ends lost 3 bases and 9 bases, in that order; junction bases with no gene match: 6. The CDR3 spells CASSLTSGSIGEQFF. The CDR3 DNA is TGTGCCAGCAGCTTGACTAGCGGGAGTATCGGTGAGCAGTTCTTC.

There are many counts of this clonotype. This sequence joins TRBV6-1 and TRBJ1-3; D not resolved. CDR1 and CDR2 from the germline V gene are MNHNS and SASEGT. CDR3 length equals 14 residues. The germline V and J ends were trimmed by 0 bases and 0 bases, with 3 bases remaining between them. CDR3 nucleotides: TGTGCCAGCAGTGAAGCGCTCTCTGGAAACACCATATATTTT. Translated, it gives CASSEALSGNTIYF.

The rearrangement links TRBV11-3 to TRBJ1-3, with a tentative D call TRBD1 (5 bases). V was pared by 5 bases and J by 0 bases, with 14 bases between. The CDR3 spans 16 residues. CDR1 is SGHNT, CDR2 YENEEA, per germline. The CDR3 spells CASSPGTGGSGNTIYF. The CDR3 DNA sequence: TGTGCCAGCAGCCCCGGGACGGGAGGCTCTGGAAACACCATATATTTT.

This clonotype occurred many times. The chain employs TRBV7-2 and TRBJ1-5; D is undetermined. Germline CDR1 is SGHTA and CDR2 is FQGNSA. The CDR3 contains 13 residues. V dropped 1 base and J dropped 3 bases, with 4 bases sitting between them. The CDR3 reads CASSLDPNQPQHF. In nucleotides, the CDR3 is TGTGCCAGCAGCTTAGACCCCAATCAGCCCCAGCATTTT.

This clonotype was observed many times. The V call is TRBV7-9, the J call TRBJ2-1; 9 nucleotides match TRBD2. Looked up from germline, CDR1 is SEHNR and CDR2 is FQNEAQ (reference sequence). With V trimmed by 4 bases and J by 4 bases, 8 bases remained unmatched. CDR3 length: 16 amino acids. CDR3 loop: CASSSGGLAGYNEQFF. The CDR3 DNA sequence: TGTGCCAGCAGCTCAGGAGGGCTAGCGGGGTACAATGAGCAGTTCTTC.

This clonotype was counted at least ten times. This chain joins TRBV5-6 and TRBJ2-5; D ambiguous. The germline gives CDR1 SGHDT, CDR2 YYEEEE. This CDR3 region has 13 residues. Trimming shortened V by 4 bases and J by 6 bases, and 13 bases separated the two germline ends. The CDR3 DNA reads TGTGCCAGCAGCACGACCATACAGAAGACCCAGTACTTC. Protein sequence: CASSTTIQKTQYF. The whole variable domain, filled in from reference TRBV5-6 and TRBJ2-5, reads DAGVTQSPTHLIKTRGQQVTLRCSPKSGHDTVSWYQQALGQGPQFIFQYYEEEERQRGNFPDRFSGHQFPNYSSELNVNALLLGDSALYLCASSTTIQKTQYFGPGTRLLVL.